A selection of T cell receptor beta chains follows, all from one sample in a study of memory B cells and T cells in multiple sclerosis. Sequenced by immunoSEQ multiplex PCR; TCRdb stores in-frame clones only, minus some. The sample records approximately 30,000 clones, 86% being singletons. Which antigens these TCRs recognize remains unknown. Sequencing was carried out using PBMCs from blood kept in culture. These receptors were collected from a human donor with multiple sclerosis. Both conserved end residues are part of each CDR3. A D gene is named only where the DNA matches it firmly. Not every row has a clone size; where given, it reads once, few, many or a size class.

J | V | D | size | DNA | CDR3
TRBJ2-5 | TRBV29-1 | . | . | TGCAGCGTTCCCGCCGGGTACCAAGAGACCCAGTACTTC | CSVPAGYQETQYF
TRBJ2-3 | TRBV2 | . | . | TGTGCCAGCAGTGAACAGCGGAGTTACACAGATACGCAGTATTTT | CASSEQRSYTDTQYF
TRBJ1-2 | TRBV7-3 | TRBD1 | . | TGTGCCAGCAGCGCCGGGACAGGCTATGGCTACACCTTC | CASSAGTGYGYTF
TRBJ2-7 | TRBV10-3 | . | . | TGTGCCATCAGTGAGCCGTCCCCTCTTGGACCAGACTACGAGCAGTACTTC | CAISEPSPLGPDYEQYF
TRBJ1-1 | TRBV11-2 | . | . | TGTGCCAGCAGCTTATCGGCGGGCTCGAACACTGAAGCTTTCTTT | CASSLSAGSNTEAFF
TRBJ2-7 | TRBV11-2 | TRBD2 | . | TGTGCCAGCAGCTTAGATTTCGGGTCTAGCGGGAGCGAGCAGTACTTC | CASSLDFGSSGSEQYF
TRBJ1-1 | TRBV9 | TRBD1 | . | TGTGCCAGCAGCGGGACAGGCCGGCATGAAGCTTTCTTT | CASSGTGRHEAFF
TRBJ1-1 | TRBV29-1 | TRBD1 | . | TGCAGCGTTGATGAGGGGGCGAACACTGAAGCTTTCTTT | CSVDEGANTEAFF
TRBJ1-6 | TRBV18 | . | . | TGTGCCAGCTCACCACCGAGGGCAGGGGAATCACCCCTCCACTTT | CASSPPRAGESPLHF
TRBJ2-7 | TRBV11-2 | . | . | TGTGCCAGCAGACCCAGGGGGGGACTCGGCGAGCAGTACTTC | CASRPRGGLGEQYF
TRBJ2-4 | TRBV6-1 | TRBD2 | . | TGTGCCAGCAGATTACTAGCGGGAGTTGAAAACATTCAGTACTTC | CASRLLAGVENIQYF
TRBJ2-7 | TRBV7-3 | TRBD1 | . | TGTGCCAGCCGAGGGACAGGGAGCTACGAGCGGTACTTC | CASRGTGSYERYF
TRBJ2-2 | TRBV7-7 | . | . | TGTGCTGGCAGCTTAGGGGCCGAACCCGGGGAGCTGCTTTTT | CAGSLGAEPGELLF
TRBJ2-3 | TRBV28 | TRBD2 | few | TGTGCCAGCAGTTCCACCTCTAGCGGGAGGGTTTTGGATACGCAGTATTTT | CASSSTSSGRVLDTQYF
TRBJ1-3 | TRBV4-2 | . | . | TGTGCCAGCAGCCAAGAAGACCCAGGGGCTGGAAACACCATATATTTT | CASSQEDPGAGNTIYF
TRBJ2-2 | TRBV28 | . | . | TGTGCCAGCAGTCTAGGAATACTCACCGGGGAGCTGTTTTTT | CASSLGILTGELFF
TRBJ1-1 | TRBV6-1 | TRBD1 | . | TGTGCCAGCAGTGAAGCGGACAGGGGATGGGGGGACACTGAAGCTTTCTTT | CASSEADRGWGDTEAFF
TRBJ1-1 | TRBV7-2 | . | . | TGTGCCAGCAGCTTAGGGTTGTGGGAGACTGAAGCTTTCTTT | CASSLGLWETEAFF
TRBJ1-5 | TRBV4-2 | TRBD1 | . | TGTGCCAGCAGCGGGACAGGGGGGGATCAGCCCCAGCATTTT | CASSGTGGDQPQHF
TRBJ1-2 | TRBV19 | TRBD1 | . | TGTGCCAGTACCTGGACAGGGGGAGATGACTATGGCTACACCTTC | CASTWTGGDDYGYTF
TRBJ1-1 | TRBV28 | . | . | TGTGCCAGCGGCCCGCCTACAGGGAAGGACACTGAAGCTTTCTTT | CASGPPTGKDTEAFF
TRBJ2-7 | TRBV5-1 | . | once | TGCGCCAGCAGCTTGGCGGCTGTCTCCTACGAGCAGTACTTC | CASSLAAVSYEQYF
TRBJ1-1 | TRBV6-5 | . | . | TGTGCCAGCAGTTACTCCCCCGACAGTGAAGCTTTCTTT | CASSYSPDSEAFF
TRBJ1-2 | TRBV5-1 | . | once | TGCGCCAGCAGCGAACAGGGATCCGGCTACACCTTC | CASSEQGSGYTF
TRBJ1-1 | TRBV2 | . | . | TGTGCCAGCAGCATTACAGGCACTGAAGCTTTCTTT | CASSITGTEAFF
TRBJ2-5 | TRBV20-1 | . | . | TGCAGTGCCACCCCCCAGGAGACCCAGTACTTC | CSATPQETQYF
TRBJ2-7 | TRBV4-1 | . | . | TGCGCCAGCAGCCCCACGAGTCGCACTAGCCTTGGGGAGCAGTACTTC | CASSPTSRTSLGEQYF